Following are 27 T cell receptor beta chains from one sample sequenced in a study of cytomegalovirus exposure and HLA in healthy donors. Primers for the PCR totalled 60 Vbeta and 13 Jbeta. TCRdb's table, derived via immunoSEQ multiplex PCR, lists solely in-frame clones and lacks some. The sample includes roughly 150,000 clones, roughly three quarters of them seen just once. Sequencing input: PBMCs. The receptors here all came from a woman aged 40 to 49 in good health and CMV-seronegative.

The CDR3 DNA sequence: TGTGCCAGCAGTTCTCGGGAGAACTATGGCTACACCTTC. Its protein product is CASSSRENYGYTF. The rearrangement joins TRBV27 to TRBJ1-2; D call uncertain. V was cut by 4 bases and J by 2 bases, with 8 bases left in between. Looked up from germline, CDR1 is MNHEY and CDR2 is SMNVEV (reference sequence). The CDR3 is 13 residues long.

The chain has TRBV11-2 and TRBJ2-1; maybe TRBD2 (5 bases). Deletions cut 5 bases from V and 8 bases from J, with 13 bases between. This CDR3 is built from 13 residues. The germline V gene encodes CDR1 SGHAT and CDR2 FQNNGV. CDR3 sequence: CASSPGPGDEQFF. The CDR3 region has the DNA TGTGCCAGCAGCCCGGGTCCCGGGGATGAGCAGTTCTTC.

This chain uses TRBV18 with TRBJ2-2, with 9 bases that match TRBD1. With 1 base clipped from V and 2 bases from J, the junction kept 5 bases outside the gene matches. From germline, CDR1 is KGHSH and CDR2 LQKENI. The CDR3 loop spans 17 amino acids. The CDR3 loop reads CASSPLQGQGNTGELFF. The CDR3 DNA sequence: TGTGCCAGCTCACCACTCCAGGGACAGGGCAACACCGGGGAGCTGTTTTTT.

The genes are TRBV4-3 and TRBJ2-3; perhaps TRBD2 as D (5 bases). The CDR3 is 15 residues long. Germline V gene lookup returns CDR1 LGHNA and CDR2 YSLEER. V dropped 0 bases and J dropped 4 bases, with 11 bases sitting between them. The CDR3 region has the DNA TGCGCCAGCAGCCAAGATTTAACTAGGGCAGATACGCAGTATTTT. Residues: CASSQDLTRADTQYF.

With regard to this clone: The same CDR3 arises from other DNA sequences in this sample as well. V usage is TRBV5-4 and J usage is TRBJ2-2; the D gene is possibly TRBD1 (6 bases). Per the germline V gene, CDR1 is SGHNT and CDR2 is YYREEE (reference sequence). The CDR3 runs 16 residues. V was pared by 3 bases and J by 6 bases, with 18 bases between. The CDR3 loop reads CASSSANRERAGELFF. CDR3 DNA: TGTGCCAGCAGCTCTGCAAACAGGGAGAGGGCCGGGGAGCTGTTTTTT. Using reference TRBV5-4 and TRBJ2-2 for the parts outside the CDR3, the full variable domain is ETGVTQSPTHLIKTRGQQVTLRCSSQSGHNTVSWYQQALGQGPQFIFQYYREEENGRGNFPPRFSGLQFPNYSSELNVNALELDDSALYLCASSSANRERAGELFFGEGSRLTVL.

This chain joins TRBV4-3 and TRBJ2-5, with TRBD1 identical over 7 bases. Looked up from germline, CDR1 is LGHNA and CDR2 is YSLEER. This CDR3 has 13 residues. V lost 4 bases to trimming and J lost 7 bases; unmatched junction nucleotides: 6. The CDR3 DNA is TGCGCCAGCAGCCCAGAGGGGGCTGGGACCCAGTACTTC. Amino acid sequence: CASSPEGAGTQYF.

The table lists this clone with a count of one. Relative to the germline gene, one junction end is altered; a read error may explain this. The V gene is TRBV7-9, the J gene TRBJ2-5; D gene unclear. There are 13 residues in the CDR3. CDR1 and CDR2 (germline): SEHNR, FQNEAQ (reference sequence). The CDR3 nucleotides are TGTTCCAGCAGCTTACTGTCGGAGGAGACCCAGTACTTC. This translates into CSSSLLSEETQYF.

This clone was observed a handful of times. The V and J genes are TRBV6-4 and TRBJ2-3, with 13 nucleotides matching TRBD2. The J segment lost 5 bases and the V segment lost 4 bases, leaving 6 bases of the junction unmatched. This CDR3 region has 16 residues. Germline assignment: CDR1 MRHNA and CDR2 SNTAGT. This CDR3 is CASSASGTSGVDTQYF. The CDR3 DNA reads TGTGCCAGCAGTGCCTCCGGGACTAGCGGGGTAGATACGCAGTATTTT.

The chain has TRBV5-1 and TRBJ2-2; 8 bases are shared with TRBD1. This CDR3 is built from 15 residues. Germline V gives CDR1 SGHRS, CDR2 YFSETQ. Germline trimming cut 6 bases from V and 7 bases from J; bases unmatched to any gene: 11. CDR3 residues: CASTPLQGAVGELFF. For the CDR3, the DNA is TGCGCCAGCACCCCCCTGCAGGGGGCCGTCGGGGAGCTGTTTTTT. Variable domain in full (rest from reference TRBV5-1 and TRBJ2-2): KAGVTQTPRYLIKTRGQQVTLSCSPISGHRSVSWYQQTPGQGLQFLFEYFSETQRNKGNFPGRFSGRQFSNSRSEMNVSTLELGDSALYLCASTPLQGAVGELFFGEGSRLTVL.

The rearrangement uses TRBV15 and TRBJ1-2; D possibly corresponds to TRBD1 (5 bases). The CDR3 extends over 14 amino acids. Germline V CDR1 and CDR2: LNHNV, YYDKDF (reference sequence). V was pared by 4 bases and J by 4 bases, with 13 bases between. CDR3 protein: CATSTSQGGYGYTF. The CDR3 bases are TGTGCCACCAGCACCTCCCAGGGTGGCTATGGCTACACCTTC.

As concerns this clone: An end of the junction does not agree with germline; a read error may underlie this. V and J are TRBV7-9 and TRBJ2-4, with 9 bases identical to TRBD1. The germline gives CDR1 SEHNR, CDR2 FQNEAQ (reference sequence). This CDR3 contains 16 residues. As DNA, the CDR3 is TGTGCCAGCAGCTCGGGACAGGGCGTGGCCAAAAACAGTCAGTACTTC. Amino acids: CASSSGQGVAKNSQYF. Filled out from reference TRBV7-9 and TRBJ2-4, the complete variable domain reads DTGVSQNPRHKITKRGQNVTFRCDPISEHNRLYWYRQTLGQGPEFLTYFQNEAQLEKSRLLSDRFSAERPKGSFSTLEIQRTEQGDSAMYLCASSSGQGVAKNSQYFGAGTRLSVL.

The chain carries TRBV19 and TRBJ2-1, with 15 bases matching TRBD2. The CDR3 sequence is 16 residues long. V shed 8 bases, J shed 7 bases, and the junction held 9 bases outside the gene matches. CDR1 LNHDA and CDR2 SQIVND come from the germline V gene (reference sequence). CDR3 in DNA: TGTGCCAGTCAAGGGACTAGCGGGGGGATCGGGAATGAGCAGTTCTTC. Translated, it gives CASQGTSGGIGNEQFF.

The CDR3 here is CASSPYRGATDGYTF. The DNA for the CDR3 is TGTGCCAGCAGCCCTTACAGGGGCGCGACGGATGGCTACACCTTC. The chain is built from TRBV7-2 and TRBJ1-2; 7 nucleotides align to TRBD1. Trimming took 5 bases from V and 6 from J; bases not matched to a gene: 12. Germline CDR1 reads SGHTA; CDR2 reads FQGNSA. The CDR3 spans 15 residues.

The chain recombines TRBV7-2 with TRBJ2-1; TRBD2 aligns across 13 bases. J gave up 8 bases and V 5 bases, and 9 bases lay outside the gene matches. Germline V gene lookup returns CDR1 SGHTA and CDR2 FQGNSA. There are 16 residues in the CDR3. CDR3: CASSKPGLAGMDEQFF. The DNA of the CDR3 is TGTGCCAGCAGCAAACCGGGACTAGCGGGGATGGATGAGCAGTTCTTC.

This chain links TRBV7-2 with TRBJ1-4; TRBD1 might be the D (5 bases). The germline V gene encodes CDR1 SGHTA and CDR2 FQGNSA. This CDR3 is 15 amino acids long. V lost 5 bases and J 1 base, leaving 11 bases between the germline ends. CDR3 DNA sequence: TGTGCCAGCAGCCCGGGGCGGGGAACTAATGAAAAACTGTTTTTT. Translated, it gives CASSPGRGTNEKLFF.

J is TRBJ1-1 and V is TRBV18, with D possibly TRBD1 on 5 matching bases. CDR1 and CDR2 (germline): KGHSH, LQKENI. The V end lost 6 bases, the J end lost 2 bases, and 16 bases lay between the germline ends. The CDR3 loop spans 15 amino acids. The CDR3 nucleotides are TGTGCCAGCTCCCCCATCCCGACAGCAAACACTGAAGCTTTCTTT. This codes for CASSPIPTANTEAFF.

The chain carries TRBV7-3 and TRBJ2-2, with 11 bases lining up with TRBD2. Germline V gene data show CDR1 as SGHTA and CDR2 as FQGTGA. The CDR3 spans 19 residues. The V and J ends lost 1 base and 4 bases, in that order; junction bases with no gene match: 11. CDR3 sequence (DNA): TGTGCCAGCAGCTTAATCCCCGTAACTAGCGGGGGCGCCACCGGGGAGCTGTTTTTT. Its translation: CASSLIPVTSGGATGELFF.

CDR3 amino acids: CASSQDSAVYNEQFF. The CDR3 coding sequence is TGCGCCAGCAGCCAGGACAGCGCCGTCTACAATGAGCAGTTCTTC. The chain uses TRBV4-3 and TRBJ2-1; tentative D call: TRBD1 (6 bases). Germline V gene lookup returns CDR1 LGHNA and CDR2 YSLEER. Trimming left V 3 bases short and J 3 bases short, with 12 bases between. The CDR3 length is 15 residues.

This clone has just one count. The germline gene is not matched at one end of the junction; a read error may be the cause. V and J are TRBV19 and TRBJ2-4; D possibly corresponds to TRBD1 (6 bases). CDR1 and CDR2 (germline): LNHDA, SQIVND (reference sequence). This CDR3 has 15 amino acids. CDR3: CASSAQGKAKNSQYF. CDR3 sequence (DNA): TGTGCCAGTAGTGCACAGGGAAAAGCCAAAAACAGTCAGTACTTC.

Regarding this clone: This sample also contains other DNA sequences that code for the same CDR3. The chain carries TRBV5-1 and TRBJ2-7; D possibly corresponds to TRBD1 (5 bases). CDR3 length: 14 amino acids. Germline V gene sequence: CDR1 SGHRS, CDR2 YFSETQ. V lost 0 bases to trimming and J lost 0 bases, with 7 bases between them. The CDR3 DNA follows: TGCGCCAGCAGCTTGGAGGGGTCCTCCTACGAGCAGTACTTC. Its translation: CASSLEGSSYEQYF.

The chain couples TRBV5-4 to TRBJ1-4; 7 bases agree with TRBD1. The CDR3 contains 12 residues. The V segment lost 0 bases and the J segment 17 bases; nucleotides outside the gene matches: 7. Germline V gene lookup returns CDR1 SGHNT and CDR2 YYREEE (reference sequence). CDR3 protein: CASSLGPGQAFF. The CDR3 DNA reads TGTGCCAGCAGCTTGGGGCCAGGACAGGCCTTTTTT.

In nucleotides, the CDR3 is TGTGCCAGCAGCGTAGGATTTGGGACAGGGGTTTACGAGCAGTACTTC. Its translation is CASSVGFGTGVYEQYF. This rearrangement joins TRBV9 to TRBJ2-7; TRBD1 agrees at 10 bases. This CDR3 has 16 residues. V shed 0 bases, J shed 4 bases, and the junction held 7 bases outside the gene matches. Germline V gene lookup returns CDR1 SGDLS and CDR2 YYNGEE.

The V gene is TRBV19, the J gene TRBJ2-2; unclear D gene. Trimming left V 5 bases short and J 6 bases short, with 10 bases between. The CDR3 has 13 amino acids. Germline V lookup: CDR1 LNHDA, CDR2 SQIVND (reference sequence). As DNA, the CDR3 is TGTGCCAGTAGTCCTCGGGTCGCCGGGGAGCTGTTTTTT. Translated: CASSPRVAGELFF.

As concerns this clone: Distinct nucleotide sequences in the sample also encode this CDR3. CDR3 nucleotide sequence: TGTGCCAGCACCCAGCTACAGGGAAACGAGCAGTACTTC. Its protein is CASTQLQGNEQYF. The J gene is TRBJ2-7, the V gene TRBV2, with TRBD1 as a possible D gene (6 bases). The CDR3 has 13 amino acids. Germline loops: CDR1 SNHLY, CDR2 FYNNEI. V lost 7 bases to trimming and J lost 5 bases, with 15 bases between them.

About this clone itself: The junction departs from the called germline gene at one end, perhaps through a read error. V and J are TRBV7-9 and TRBJ2-2; D might be TRBD2 (6 bases). This CDR3 has 17 residues. CDR1 is SEHNR, CDR2 FQNEAQ, per germline (reference sequence). The CDR3 DNA reads as TGTTCCAGCAGCTCTCTAGCGAACCGTGCGAACACCGGGGAGCTGTTTTTT. It encodes CSSSSLANRANTGELFF. Looking up the rest from reference TRBV7-9 and TRBJ2-2 gives the full variable domain: DTGVSQNPRHKITKRGQNVTFRCDPISEHNRLYWYRQTLGQGPEFLTYFQNEAQLEKSRLLSDRFSAERPKGSFSTLEIQRTEQGDSAMYLCSSSSLANRANTGELFFGEGSRLTVL.

J is TRBJ2-1 and V is TRBV12-5; TRBD1 agrees at 7 bases. Per the germline V gene, CDR1 is LGHNT and CDR2 is FRNRAP. The CDR3 sequence is 14 residues long. The trim removed 4 bases at V and 3 bases at J, leaving 3 bases unmatched. CDR3 in DNA: TGTGCTAGTGGTTCGGGACAGAACTACAATGAGCAGTTCTTC. Translated, it gives CASGSGQNYNEQFF. The variable domain in full, completed from reference TRBV12-5 and TRBJ2-1, reads DARVTQTPRHKVTEMGQEVTMRCQPILGHNTVFWYRQTMMQGLELLAYFRNRAPLDDSGMPKDRFSAEMPDATLATLKIQPSEPRDSAVYFCASGSGQNYNEQFFGPGTRLTVL.

In nucleotides, the CDR3 is TGCGCCAGCAAAGAGCCAGGGACTGCCTACGAGCAGTACTTC. This gives the protein CASKEPGTAYEQYF. This chain links TRBV10-1 with TRBJ2-7; D may be TRBD2 (6 bases). Trimming removed 7 bases from V and 2 bases from J, with 15 bases in between. The germline gives CDR1 WNHNN, CDR2 SYGVQD (reference sequence). The CDR3 covers 14 residues.